Sequencing of this T cell receptor beta chain was carried out in a study of beta chain features in type 1 diabetes. Germline trimming cut 6 bases from V and 5 bases from J; bases unmatched to any gene: 12. The V gene's germline CDR1 is SNHLY and CDR2 FYNNEI. This CDR3 is built from 16 residues. The sequenced template was cDNA made from the entire isolated RNA. This table comes from immunoSEQ multiplex PCR, and its TCRdb copy is limited to in-frame clones, with some not included. This table has roughly 310,000 clones, more than 9.5% appearing once. The receptor comes from a woman aged 25 to 39 in good health. V gene TRBV2 combines with J gene TRBJ1-2; the match to TRBD1 covers 10 bases. Sequenced input: naive CD4+ T cells from blood. DNA of the CDR3: TGTGCCAGCAGAGGAAGGGACAGGGGACTCAAGTATGGCTACACCTTC. Protein: CASRGRDRGLKYGYTF.